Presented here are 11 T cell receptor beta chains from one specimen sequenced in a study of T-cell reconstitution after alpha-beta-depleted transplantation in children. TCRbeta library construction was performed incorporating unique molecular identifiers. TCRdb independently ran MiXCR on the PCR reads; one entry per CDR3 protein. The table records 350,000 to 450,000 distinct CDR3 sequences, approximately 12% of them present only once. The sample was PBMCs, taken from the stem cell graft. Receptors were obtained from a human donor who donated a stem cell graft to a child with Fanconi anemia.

The CDR3 here is CASSVRLGVSEQFF. CDR3 nucleotide sequence: TGTGCCAGCAGCGTAAGATTGGGCGTCTCTGAGCAGTTCTTC. The chain has TRBV9 and TRBJ2-1, with D uncertain. Germline V gene data show CDR1 as SGDLS and CDR2 as YYNGEE. The CDR3 has 14 residues. Trimming left V 1 base short and J 9 bases short, with 14 bases between.

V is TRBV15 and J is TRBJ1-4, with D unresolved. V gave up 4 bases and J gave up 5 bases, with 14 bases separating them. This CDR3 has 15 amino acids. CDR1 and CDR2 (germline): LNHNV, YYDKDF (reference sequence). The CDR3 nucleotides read TGTGCCACCAGCATGTCACGGGTGGAAAATGAAAAACTGTTTTTT. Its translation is CATSMSRVENEKLFF.

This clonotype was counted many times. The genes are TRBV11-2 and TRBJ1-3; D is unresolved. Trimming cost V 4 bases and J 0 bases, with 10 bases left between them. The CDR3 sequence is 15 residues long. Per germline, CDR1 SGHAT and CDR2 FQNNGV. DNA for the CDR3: TGTGCCAGCAGCTCATCGATAGCCTCTGGAAACACCATATATTTT. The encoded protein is CASSSSIASGNTIYF.

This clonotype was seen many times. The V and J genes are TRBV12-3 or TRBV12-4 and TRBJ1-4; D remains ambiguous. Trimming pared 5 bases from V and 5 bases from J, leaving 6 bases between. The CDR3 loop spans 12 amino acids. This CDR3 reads CASSAYNEKLFF. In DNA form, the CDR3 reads TGTGCCAGCAGTGCATACAATGAAAAACTGTTTTTT.

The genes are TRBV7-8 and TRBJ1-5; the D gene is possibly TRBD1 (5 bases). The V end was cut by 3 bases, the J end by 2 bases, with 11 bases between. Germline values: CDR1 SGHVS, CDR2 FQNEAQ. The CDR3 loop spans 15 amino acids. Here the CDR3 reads CASSLGGDRNQPQHF. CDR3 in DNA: TGTGCCAGCAGCTTGGGGGGGGACCGCAATCAGCCCCAGCATTTT.

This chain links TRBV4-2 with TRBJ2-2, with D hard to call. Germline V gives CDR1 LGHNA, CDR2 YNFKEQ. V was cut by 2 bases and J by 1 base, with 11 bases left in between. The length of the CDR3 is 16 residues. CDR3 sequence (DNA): TGTGCCAGCAGCCAACGGGCAGGACGGAACACCGGGGAGCTGTTTTTT. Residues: CASSQRAGRNTGELFF.

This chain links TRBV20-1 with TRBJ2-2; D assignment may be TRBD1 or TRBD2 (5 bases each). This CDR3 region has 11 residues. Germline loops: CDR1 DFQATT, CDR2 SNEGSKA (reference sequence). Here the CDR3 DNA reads TGCAGCCCCCAGAGGGGAGGGGAGCTGTTTTTT. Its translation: CSPQRGGELFF.

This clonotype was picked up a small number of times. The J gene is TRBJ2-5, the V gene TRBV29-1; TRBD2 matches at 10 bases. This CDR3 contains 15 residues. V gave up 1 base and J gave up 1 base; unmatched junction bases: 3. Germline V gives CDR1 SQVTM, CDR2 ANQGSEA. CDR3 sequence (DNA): TGCAGCGTTGAAGGCCTAGCGGGGGCCCAAGAGACCCAGTACTTC. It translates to CSVEGLAGAQETQYF. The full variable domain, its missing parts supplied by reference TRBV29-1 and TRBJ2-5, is SAVISQKPSRDICQRGTSLTIQCQVDSQVTMMFWYRQQPGQSLTLIATANQGSEATYESGFVIDKFPISRPNLTFSTLTVSNMSPEDSSIYLCSVEGLAGAQETQYFGPGTRLLVL.

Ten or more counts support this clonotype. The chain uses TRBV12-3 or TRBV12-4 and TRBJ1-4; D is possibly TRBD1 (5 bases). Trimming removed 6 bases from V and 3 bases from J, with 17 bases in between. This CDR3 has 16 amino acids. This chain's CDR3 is CASRGGTPRANEKLFF. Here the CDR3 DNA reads TGTGCCAGCAGGGGTGGGACCCCAAGAGCTAATGAAAAACTGTTTTTT.

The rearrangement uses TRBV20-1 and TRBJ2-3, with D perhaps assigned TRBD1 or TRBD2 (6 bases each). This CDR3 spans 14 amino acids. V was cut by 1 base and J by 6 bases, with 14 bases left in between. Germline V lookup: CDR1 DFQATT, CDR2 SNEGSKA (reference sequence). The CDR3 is CSARVGGLRDTQYF. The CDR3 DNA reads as TGCAGTGCTAGAGTCGGGGGCCTCAGGGATACGCAGTATTTT.

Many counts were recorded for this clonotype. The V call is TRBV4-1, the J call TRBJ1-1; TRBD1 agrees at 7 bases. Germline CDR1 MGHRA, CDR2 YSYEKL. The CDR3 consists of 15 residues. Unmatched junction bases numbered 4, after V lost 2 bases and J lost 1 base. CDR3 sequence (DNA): TGCGCCAGCAGCCAATTACAGGGGAGGAACACTGAAGCTTTCTTT. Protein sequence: CASSQLQGRNTEAFF.